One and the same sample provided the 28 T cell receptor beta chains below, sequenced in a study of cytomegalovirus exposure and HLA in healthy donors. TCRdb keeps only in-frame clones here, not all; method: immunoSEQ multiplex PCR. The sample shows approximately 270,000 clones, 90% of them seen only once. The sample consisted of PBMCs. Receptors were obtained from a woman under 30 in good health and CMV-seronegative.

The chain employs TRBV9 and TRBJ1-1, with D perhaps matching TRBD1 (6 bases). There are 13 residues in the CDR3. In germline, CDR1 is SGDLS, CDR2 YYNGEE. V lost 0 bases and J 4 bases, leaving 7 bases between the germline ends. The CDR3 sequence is CASSVDRATEAFF. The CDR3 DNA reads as TGTGCCAGCAGCGTAGACAGGGCCACTGAAGCTTTCTTT.

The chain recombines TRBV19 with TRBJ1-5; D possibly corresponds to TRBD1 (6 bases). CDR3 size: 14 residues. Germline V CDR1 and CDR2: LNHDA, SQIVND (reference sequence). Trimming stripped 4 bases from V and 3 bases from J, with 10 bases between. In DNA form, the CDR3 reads TGTGCCAGTAGTAACCACAGGGACAATCAGCCCCAGCATTTT. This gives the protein CASSNHRDNQPQHF.

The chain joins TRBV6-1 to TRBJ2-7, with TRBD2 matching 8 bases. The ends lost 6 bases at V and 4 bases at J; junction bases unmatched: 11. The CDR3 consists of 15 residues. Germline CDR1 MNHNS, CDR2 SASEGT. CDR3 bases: TGTGCCAGCAGATACGGGGGGGCGATGGGGTACGAGCAGTACGTC. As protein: CASRYGGAMGYEQYV.

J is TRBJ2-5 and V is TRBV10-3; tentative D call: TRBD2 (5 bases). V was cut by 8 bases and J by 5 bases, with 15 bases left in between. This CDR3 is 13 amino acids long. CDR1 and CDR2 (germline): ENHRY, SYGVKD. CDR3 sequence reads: CAIGGGRGETQYF. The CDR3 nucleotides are TGTGCCATCGGTGGCGGACGAGGGGAGACCCAGTACTTC.

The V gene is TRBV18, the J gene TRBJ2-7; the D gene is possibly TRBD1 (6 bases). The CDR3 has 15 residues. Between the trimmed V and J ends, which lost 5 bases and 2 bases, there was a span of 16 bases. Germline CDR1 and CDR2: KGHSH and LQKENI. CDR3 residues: CASSGQGPGAYEQYF. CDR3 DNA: TGTGCCAGCTCAGGGCAGGGGCCCGGGGCCTACGAGCAGTACTTC.

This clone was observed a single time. The CDR3 protein is CASSFGVTYEQYV. Here the CDR3 DNA reads TGTGCCAGCAGTTTCGGGGTTACGTACGAGCAGTACGTC. The chain uses TRBV28 and TRBJ2-7; D might be TRBD2 (5 bases). Germline assignment: CDR1 MDHEN and CDR2 SYDVKM. The CDR3 is 13 amino acids. Deletions cut 3 bases from V and 4 bases from J, with 10 bases between.

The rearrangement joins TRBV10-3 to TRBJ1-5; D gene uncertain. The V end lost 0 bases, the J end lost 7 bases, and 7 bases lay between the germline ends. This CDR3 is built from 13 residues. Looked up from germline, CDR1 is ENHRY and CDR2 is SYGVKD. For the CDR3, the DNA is TGTGCCATCAGTGAGTCTATGGGCCAGCCCCAGCATTTT. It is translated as CAISESMGQPQHF.

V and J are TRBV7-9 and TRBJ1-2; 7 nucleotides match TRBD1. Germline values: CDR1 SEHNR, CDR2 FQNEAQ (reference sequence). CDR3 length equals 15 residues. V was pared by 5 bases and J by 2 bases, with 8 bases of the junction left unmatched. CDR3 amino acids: CASSPKPGQNYGYTF. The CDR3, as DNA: TGTGCCAGCAGCCCAAAACCGGGACAGAACTATGGCTACACCTTC.

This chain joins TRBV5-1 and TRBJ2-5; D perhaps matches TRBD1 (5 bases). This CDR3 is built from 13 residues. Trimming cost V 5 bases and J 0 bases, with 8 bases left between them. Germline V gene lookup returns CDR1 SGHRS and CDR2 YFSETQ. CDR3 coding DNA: TGCGCCAGCAGAAAGGGGTACCAAGAGACCCAGTACTTC. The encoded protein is CASRKGYQETQYF.

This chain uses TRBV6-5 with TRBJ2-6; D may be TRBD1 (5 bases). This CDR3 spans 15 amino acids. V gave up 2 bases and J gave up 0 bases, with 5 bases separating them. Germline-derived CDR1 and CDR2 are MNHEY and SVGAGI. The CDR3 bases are TGTGCCAGCAGTTACAGGGGCTCTGGGGCCAACGTCCTGACTTTC. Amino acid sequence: CASSYRGSGANVLTF.

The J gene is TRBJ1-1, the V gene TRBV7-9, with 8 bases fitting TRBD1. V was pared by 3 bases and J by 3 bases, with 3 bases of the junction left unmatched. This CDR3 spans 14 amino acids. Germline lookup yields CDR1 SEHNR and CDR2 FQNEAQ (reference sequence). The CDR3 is CASSFGTGDTEAFF. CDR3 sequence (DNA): TGTGCCAGCAGCTTTGGGACAGGAGACACTGAAGCTTTCTTT.

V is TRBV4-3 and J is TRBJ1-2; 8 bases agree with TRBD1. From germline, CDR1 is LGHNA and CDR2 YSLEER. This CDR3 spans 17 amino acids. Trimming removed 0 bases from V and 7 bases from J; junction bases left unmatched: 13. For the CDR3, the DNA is TGCGCCAGCAGCCAAGAACCGGGACAGGTTTCTGTCTTTGGCTACACCTTC. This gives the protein CASSQEPGQVSVFGYTF.

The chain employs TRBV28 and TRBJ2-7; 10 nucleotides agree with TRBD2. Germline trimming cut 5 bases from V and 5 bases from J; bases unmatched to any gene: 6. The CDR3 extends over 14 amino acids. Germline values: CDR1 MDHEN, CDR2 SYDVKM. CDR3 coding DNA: TGTGCCAGCAGTAGTCTAGCGGGGGTCCACGAGCAGTACTTC. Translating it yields CASSSLAGVHEQYF.

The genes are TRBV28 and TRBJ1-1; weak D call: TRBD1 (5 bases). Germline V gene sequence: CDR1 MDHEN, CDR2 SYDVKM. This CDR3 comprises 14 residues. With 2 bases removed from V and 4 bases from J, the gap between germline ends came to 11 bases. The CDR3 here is CASSLTGAATEAFF. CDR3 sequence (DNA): TGTGCCAGCAGTTTAACTGGGGCGGCCACTGAAGCTTTCTTT. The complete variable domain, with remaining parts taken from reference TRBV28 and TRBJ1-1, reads DVKVTQSSRYLVKRTGEKVFLECVQDMDHENMFWYRQDPGLGLRLIYFSYDVKMKEKGDIPEGYSVSREKKERFSLILESASTNQTSMYLCASSLTGAATEAFFGQGTRLTVV.

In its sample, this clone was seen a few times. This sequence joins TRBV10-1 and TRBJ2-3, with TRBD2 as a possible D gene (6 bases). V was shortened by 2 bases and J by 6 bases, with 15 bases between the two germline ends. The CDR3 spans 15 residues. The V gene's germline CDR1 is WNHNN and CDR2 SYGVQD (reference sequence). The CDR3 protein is CASSEGWRGADTQYF. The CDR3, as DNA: TGCGCCAGCAGTGAGGGTTGGAGGGGCGCGGATACGCAGTATTTT.

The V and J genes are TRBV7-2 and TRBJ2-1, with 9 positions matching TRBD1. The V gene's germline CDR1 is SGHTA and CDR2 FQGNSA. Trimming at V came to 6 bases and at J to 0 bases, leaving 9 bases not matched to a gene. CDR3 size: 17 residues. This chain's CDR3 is CASRTGGGGASYNEQFF. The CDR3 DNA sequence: TGTGCCAGCAGAACAGGGGGCGGGGGAGCCTCCTACAATGAGCAGTTCTTC.

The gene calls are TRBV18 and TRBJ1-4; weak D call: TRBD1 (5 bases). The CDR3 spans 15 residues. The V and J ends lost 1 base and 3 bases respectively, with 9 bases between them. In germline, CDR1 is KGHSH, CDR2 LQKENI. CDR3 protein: CASSPLSGANEKLFF. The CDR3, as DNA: TGTGCCAGCTCACCACTTTCGGGGGCTAATGAAAAACTGTTTTTT.

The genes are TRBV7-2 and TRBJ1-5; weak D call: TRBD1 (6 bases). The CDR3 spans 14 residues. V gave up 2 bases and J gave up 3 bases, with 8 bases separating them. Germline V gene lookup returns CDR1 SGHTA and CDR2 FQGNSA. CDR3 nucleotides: TGTGCCAGCAGCTTATGGGACACCAATCAGCCCCAGCATTTT. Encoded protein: CASSLWDTNQPQHF.

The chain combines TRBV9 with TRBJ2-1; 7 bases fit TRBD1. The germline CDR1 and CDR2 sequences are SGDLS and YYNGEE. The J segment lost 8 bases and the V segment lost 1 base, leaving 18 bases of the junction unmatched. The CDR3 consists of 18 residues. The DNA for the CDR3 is TGTGCCAGCAGCGTAAGAGGGGGCTTAATCTATTTTATGGATGAGCAGTTCTTC. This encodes CASSVRGGLIYFMDEQFF. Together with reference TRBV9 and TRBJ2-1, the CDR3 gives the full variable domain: DSGVTQTPKHLITATGQRVTLRCSPRSGDLSVYWYQQSLDQGLQFLIQYYNGEERAKGNILERFSAQQFPDLHSELNLSSLELGDSALYFCASSVRGGLIYFMDEQFFGPGTRLTVL.

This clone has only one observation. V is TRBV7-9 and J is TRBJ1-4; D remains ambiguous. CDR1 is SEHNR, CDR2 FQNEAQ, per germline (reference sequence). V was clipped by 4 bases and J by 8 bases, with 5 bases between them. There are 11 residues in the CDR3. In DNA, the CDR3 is TGTGCCAGCAGCTCGGTGGAAAAACTGTTTTTT. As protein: CASSSVEKLFF. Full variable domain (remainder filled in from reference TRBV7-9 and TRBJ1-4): DTGVSQNPRHKITKRGQNVTFRCDPISEHNRLYWYRQTLGQGPEFLTYFQNEAQLEKSRLLSDRFSAERPKGSFSTLEIQRTEQGDSAMYLCASSSVEKLFFGSGTQLSVL.

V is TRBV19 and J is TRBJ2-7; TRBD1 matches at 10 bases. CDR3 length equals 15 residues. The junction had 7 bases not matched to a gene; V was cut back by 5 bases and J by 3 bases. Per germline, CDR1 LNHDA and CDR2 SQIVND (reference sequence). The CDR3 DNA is TGTGCCAGTAGTCACCGCCGGGACAGGGGCTACGAGCAGTACTTC. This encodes CASSHRRDRGYEQYF.

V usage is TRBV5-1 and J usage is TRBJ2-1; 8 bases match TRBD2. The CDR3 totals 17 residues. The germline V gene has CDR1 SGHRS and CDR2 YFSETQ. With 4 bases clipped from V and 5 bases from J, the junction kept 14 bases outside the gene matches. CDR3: CASSPSARLAGHNEQFF. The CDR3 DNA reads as TGCGCCAGCAGCCCGTCCGCGCGATTAGCGGGGCACAATGAGCAGTTCTTC.

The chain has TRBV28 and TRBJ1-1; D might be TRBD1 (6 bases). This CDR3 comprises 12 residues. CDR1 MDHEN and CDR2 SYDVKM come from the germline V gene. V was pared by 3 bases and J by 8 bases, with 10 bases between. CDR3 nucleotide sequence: TGTGCCAGCAGTTTCCTGGGGGCGGAAGCTTTCTTT. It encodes CASSFLGAEAFF. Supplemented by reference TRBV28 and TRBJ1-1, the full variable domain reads DVKVTQSSRYLVKRTGEKVFLECVQDMDHENMFWYRQDPGLGLRLIYFSYDVKMKEKGDIPEGYSVSREKKERFSLILESASTNQTSMYLCASSFLGAEAFFGQGTRLTVV.

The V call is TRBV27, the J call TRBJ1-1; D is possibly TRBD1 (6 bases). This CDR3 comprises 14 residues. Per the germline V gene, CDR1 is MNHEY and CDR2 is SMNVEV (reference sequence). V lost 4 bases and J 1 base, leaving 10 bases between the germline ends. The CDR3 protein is CASSSGQTNTEAFF. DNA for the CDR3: TGTGCCAGCAGTTCAGGACAGACGAACACTGAAGCTTTCTTT.

CDR3 in DNA: TGTGCCAGCAGTGGGGGACTAGCGTACCGCAATGAGCAGTTCTTC. Its translation is CASSGGLAYRNEQFF. The chain links TRBV28 to TRBJ2-1; the match to TRBD2 covers 10 bases. The V gene end was trimmed by 5 bases and the J gene end by 6 bases; junction bases not matched to a gene: 7. Germline values: CDR1 MDHEN, CDR2 SYDVKM. CDR3 length: 15 residues.

The CDR3 region is CASSLARLPDTQYF. CDR3 DNA sequence: TGTGCCAGCAGCTTAGCGCGACTACCAGATACGCAGTATTTT. This chain joins TRBV7-8 and TRBJ2-3, with D possibly TRBD2 on 5 matching bases. The CDR3 has 14 amino acids. In germline, CDR1 is SGHVS, CDR2 FQNEAQ. V lost 0 bases and J 4 bases, leaving 8 bases between the germline ends.

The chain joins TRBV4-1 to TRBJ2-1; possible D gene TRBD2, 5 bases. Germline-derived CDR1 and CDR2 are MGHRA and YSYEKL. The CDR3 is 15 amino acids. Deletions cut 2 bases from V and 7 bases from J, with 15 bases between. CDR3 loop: CASSQPRTGKNEQFF. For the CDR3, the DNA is TGCGCCAGCAGCCAACCTAGGACGGGAAAAAATGAGCAGTTCTTC.

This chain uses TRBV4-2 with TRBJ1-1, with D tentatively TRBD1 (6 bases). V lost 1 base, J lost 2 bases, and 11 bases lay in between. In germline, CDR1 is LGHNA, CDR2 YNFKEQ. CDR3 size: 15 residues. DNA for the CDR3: TGTGCCAGCAGCCAAGTTGGACAGAGCAACACTGAAGCTTTCTTT. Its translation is CASSQVGQSNTEAFF.